Only a few counts were recorded for the clone carrying this TCR beta chain. Its specificity is not known. This specimen belongs to a study of response to subunit inactivated influenza vaccine. TCRdb used MiXCR to reprocess the RT-PCR reads, holding one entry per CDR3 protein. There are 860,000 or so distinct CDR3 sequences in the sample; over 20% occur only once, and more than 8.5% lies in the top ten. Germline V gene sequence: CDR1 MNHNS, CDR2 SASEGT. The CDR3 length is 13 residues. V lost 6 bases to trimming and J lost 9 bases, with 15 bases between them. Findings and caveats of the study: After each seasonal influenza vaccination, few new T cells are recruited, the authors suggested.

The chain uses TRBV6-1 and TRBJ2-1; D is unresolved. The receptor was derived from a man aged 50-59 years who received an inactivated influenza vaccine. Sequenced material: PBMCs from blood, taken around 5 days after vaccination. The DNA for the CDR3 is TGTGCCAGCAGCGACCTTTCCTTGGTTGAGCAGTTCTTC. It specifies CASSDLSLVEQFF.